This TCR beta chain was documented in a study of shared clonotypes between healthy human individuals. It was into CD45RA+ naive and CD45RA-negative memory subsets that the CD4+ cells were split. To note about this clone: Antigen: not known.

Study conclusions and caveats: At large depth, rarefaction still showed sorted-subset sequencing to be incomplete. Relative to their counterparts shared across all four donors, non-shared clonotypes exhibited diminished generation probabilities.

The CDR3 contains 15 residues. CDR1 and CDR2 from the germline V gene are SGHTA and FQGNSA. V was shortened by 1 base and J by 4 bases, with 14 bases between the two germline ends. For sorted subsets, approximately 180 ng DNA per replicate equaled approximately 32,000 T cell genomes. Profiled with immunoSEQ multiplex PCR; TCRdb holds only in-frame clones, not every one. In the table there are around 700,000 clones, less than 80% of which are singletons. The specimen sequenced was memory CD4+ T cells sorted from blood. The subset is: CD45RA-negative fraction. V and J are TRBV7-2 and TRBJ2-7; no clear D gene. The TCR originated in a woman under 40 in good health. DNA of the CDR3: TGTGCCAGCAGCTTAGGGTCGGCAGGTGCTTACGAGCAGTACTTC. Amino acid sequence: CASSLGSAGAYEQYF.